These 19 T cell receptor beta chains were all obtained from the same sample, sequenced in a study of T cell changes during pregnancy in multiple sclerosis. The table came from immunoSEQ multiplex PCR; TCRdb's copy has only in-frame clones and leaves some out. The table shows some 59,000 clones, with 80% to 90% occurring only once. The specimen comprised peripheral blood, sampled in the first trimester of pregnancy. These receptors all stem from a female donor with multiple sclerosis, enrolled in a pregnancy study.

The chain combines TRBV27 with TRBJ2-1; 11 bases line up with TRBD2. This CDR3 is built from 15 residues. Trimming cost V 7 bases and J 4 bases; bases outside gene matches: 6. Germline CDR1 is MNHEY and CDR2 is SMNVEV (reference sequence). The DNA of the CDR3 is TGTGCCAGCACTCTACTAGCGGGGGAATACAATGAGCAGTTCTTC. Translating gives CASTLLAGEYNEQFF.

The chain recombines TRBV6-5 with TRBJ1-2, with 7 positions matching TRBD1. V gave up 0 bases and J gave up 4 bases; unmatched junction bases: 2. The CDR3 has 14 amino acids. Germline-derived CDR1 and CDR2 are MNHEY and SVGAGI. The CDR3 DNA reads as TGTGCCAGCAGTTACTCATCAGGGGGCTATGGCTACACCTTC. Its protein product is CASSYSSGGYGYTF.

This clone was detected only once. The chain recombines TRBV7-9 with TRBJ2-7; D is possibly TRBD2 (6 bases). The CDR3 is 13 residues long. CDR1 SEHNR and CDR2 FQNEAQ come from the germline V gene (reference sequence). With 7 bases removed from V and 2 bases from J, the gap between germline ends came to 12 bases. CDR3: CASTAEGPYEQYF. The CDR3, as DNA: TGTGCCAGCACCGCGGAGGGCCCCTACGAGCAGTACTTC.

The chain employs TRBV27 and TRBJ2-2; D unclear. V lost 1 base to trimming and J lost 2 bases, with 14 bases between them. Germline lookup yields CDR1 MNHEY and CDR2 SMNVEV (reference sequence). The CDR3 runs to 17 residues. The DNA of the CDR3 is TGTGCCAGCAGTTTATACCCGCGTCAGGTCAACACCGGGGAGCTGTTTTTT. It codes for CASSLYPRQVNTGELFF.

V gene TRBV4-1 combines with J gene TRBJ2-1; 7 positions agree with TRBD2. V gave up 0 bases and J gave up 3 bases; unmatched junction bases: 8. Germline V lookup: CDR1 MGHRA, CDR2 YSYEKL. The CDR3 totals 17 residues. CDR3 region: CASSQETGASGYNEQFF. CDR3 in DNA: TGCGCCAGCAGCCAAGAAACTGGGGCTAGCGGCTACAATGAGCAGTTCTTC.

The chain joins TRBV2 to TRBJ1-5; D ambiguous. CDR3 length: 14 residues. In germline, CDR1 is SNHLY, CDR2 FYNNEI. With 4 bases removed from V and 2 bases from J, the gap between germline ends came to 9 bases. The CDR3 DNA follows: TGTGCCAGCAGTGGGGGAGTTGGCAATCAGCCCCAGCATTTT. Its protein is CASSGGVGNQPQHF.

The rearrangement joins TRBV5-5 to TRBJ2-1; possibly TRBD2 for D (6 bases). Germline V gene data show CDR1 as SGHKS and CDR2 as YYEKEE (reference sequence). Trimming removed 4 bases at V and 2 bases at J, with 22 bases between. This CDR3 contains 18 residues. CDR3 nucleotide sequence: TGTGCCAGCAGCCCGGATCTCCTAGCGAGGGGCCCCTACAATGAGCAGTTCTTC. Translation: CASSPDLLARGPYNEQFF.

The chain has TRBV30 and TRBJ1-3, with D maybe TRBD1 (6 bases). The CDR3 is made up of 14 amino acids. The germline CDR1 and CDR2 sequences are GTSNPN and SVGIG (reference sequence). Trimming removed 5 bases at V and 8 bases at J, with 19 bases between. CDR3 amino acids: CAWGQTAGGYTIYF. In nucleotides, the CDR3 is TGTGCCTGGGGACAGACAGCCGGGGGGTACACCATATATTTT.

The chain carries TRBV7-9 and TRBJ1-4; D unresolved. Germline lookup yields CDR1 SEHNR and CDR2 FQNEAQ (reference sequence). The V and J ends lost 5 bases and 5 bases respectively, with 12 bases between them. The CDR3 is 14 residues long. The chain's CDR3 is CASSPPNQNEKLFF. In DNA form, the CDR3 reads TGTGCCAGCAGCCCCCCAAACCAGAATGAAAAACTGTTTTTT.

V usage is TRBV5-1 and J usage is TRBJ1-1; no definite D call. CDR1 and CDR2 (germline): SGHRS, YFSETQ. The V and J ends lost 4 bases and 0 bases respectively, with 13 bases between them. CDR3 size: 15 residues. The CDR3 nucleotides read TGCGCCAGCAGCACGGTGGCAGGAATGAACACTGAAGCTTTCTTT. This codes for CASSTVAGMNTEAFF.

The J gene is TRBJ2-7, the V gene TRBV6-1; D might be TRBD1 (5 bases). The CDR3 is 17 residues long. Trimming shortened V by 1 base and J by 6 bases, and 22 bases separated the two germline ends. Germline assignment: CDR1 MNHNS and CDR2 SASEGT. CDR3 in amino acids: CASSEEDFRQGWGEQYF. As DNA, the CDR3 is TGTGCCAGCAGTGAAGAAGATTTCCGGCAGGGATGGGGCGAGCAGTACTTC.

The chain employs TRBV7-2 and TRBJ1-2; D is undetermined. Looked up from germline, CDR1 is SGHTA and CDR2 is FQGNSA. The CDR3 has 14 residues. With 1 base removed from V and 2 bases from J, the gap between germline ends came to 8 bases. The chain's CDR3 is CASSLDQNNYGYTF. The CDR3 coding sequence is TGTGCCAGCAGCTTAGATCAGAACAACTATGGCTACACCTTC.

The J gene is TRBJ2-7, the V gene TRBV13; TRBD1 matches at 8 bases. The germline V gene encodes CDR1 PRHDT and CDR2 FYEKMQ (reference sequence). This CDR3 has 15 amino acids. V lost 3 bases, J lost 2 bases, and 6 bases stayed unmatched. The CDR3 DNA sequence: TGTGCCAGCAGCTTCGGGGACAGGCTTCCCTACGAGCAGTACTTC. As protein: CASSFGDRLPYEQYF.

The chain has TRBV27 and TRBJ2-7; maybe TRBD2 (8 bases). CDR3 length: 16 residues. Deletions cut 5 bases from V and 2 bases from J, with 19 bases between. The germline gives CDR1 MNHEY, CDR2 SMNVEV (reference sequence). The CDR3 DNA reads as TGTGCCAGCAGTAATCGGGGGGGGGACAGCGCCTACGAGCAGTACTTC. This sequence encodes CASSNRGGDSAYEQYF.

This clone showed up just once. This CDR3 is CASSNPVRSLVLTF. CDR3 bases: TGTGCCAGTAGCAACCCGGTACGGAGCTTAGTCCTGACTTTC. V gene TRBV19 combines with J gene TRBJ2-6, with D uncertain. The CDR3 loop spans 14 amino acids. Germline values: CDR1 LNHDA, CDR2 SQIVND (reference sequence). Trimming took off 6 bases at V and 13 bases at J, with 19 bases between the two ends.

This clone was seen a handful of times. V and J are TRBV30 and TRBJ2-7, with 9 bases matching TRBD1. The CDR3 has 13 residues. Germline V gene data show CDR1 as GTSNPN and CDR2 as SVGIG (reference sequence). The V segment lost 4 bases and the J segment 3 bases; nucleotides outside the gene matches: 4. CDR3: CAWNPTGGYEQYF. CDR3 nucleotides: TGTGCCTGGAACCCGACAGGGGGCTACGAGCAGTACTTC.

The chain carries TRBV7-9 and TRBJ1-1; 7 nucleotides agree with TRBD1. Per the germline V gene, CDR1 is SEHNR and CDR2 is FQNEAQ (reference sequence). Germline trimming cut 6 bases from V and 6 bases from J; bases unmatched to any gene: 10. This CDR3 comprises 14 residues. The CDR3 sequence: CASSLEQGSPEAFF. CDR3 bases: TGTGCCAGCAGTCTAGAACAGGGGTCCCCTGAAGCTTTCTTT.

The rearrangement uses TRBV2 and TRBJ1-5, with 11 bases lining up with TRBD1. Germline lookup yields CDR1 SNHLY and CDR2 FYNNEI. The J segment lost 0 bases and the V segment lost 6 bases, leaving 10 bases of the junction unmatched. The CDR3 loop spans 18 amino acids. CDR3 nucleotides: TGTGCCAGCAGGCGGACAGGGGGCCAAACTTATAGCAATCAGCCCCAGCATTTT. As protein: CASRRTGGQTYSNQPQHF. Combining the CDR3 with reference TRBV2 and TRBJ1-5 gives the whole variable domain EPEVTQTPSHQVTQMGQEVILRCVPISNHLYFYWYRQILGQKVEFLVSFYNNEISEKSEIFDDQFSVERPDGSNFTLKIRSTKLEDSAMYFCASRRTGGQTYSNQPQHFGDGTRLSIL.

The chain employs TRBV2 and TRBJ1-5, with 7 bases that match TRBD1. In germline, CDR1 is SNHLY, CDR2 FYNNEI. The CDR3 covers 17 residues. V gave up 4 bases and J gave up 0 bases; unmatched junction bases: 9. CDR3 nucleotide sequence: TGTGCCAGCAGTGGAGACAGGGACTTTTCTAGCAATCAGCCCCAGCATTTT. This encodes CASSGDRDFSSNQPQHF.